Listed below are T cell receptor beta chains from one sample, sequenced in a study of CD8+CD57+ T cells in acquired aplastic anemia. MiXCR, run by TCRdb on the reads, gives a single entry per CDR3 protein. The table shows under 200,000 distinct CDR3 sequences, with 48% occurring only once. The specimen was sorted CD4+, CD8+, or CD8+CD57+ T cells (not recorded which) from PBMCs. Receptor source: a human donor with aplastic anemia. Each CDR3 is given with its conserved first and last residue. Each record gives: J gene, V gene, CDR3 protein.

TRBJ1-2 | TRBV7-2 | CASSLVRENDYTF
TRBJ1-2 | TRBV12-3/TRBV12-4 | CASSLRQTDGYTF
TRBJ1-2 | TRBV19 | CASSSSGGRYGYTF
TRBJ2-1 | TRBV7-7 | CAVPGLGLNEQFF
TRBJ1-6 | TRBV5-8 | CASSLEVGNSPLHF
TRBJ2-2 | TRBV5-1 | CASSQGQGMNAGELFF
TRBJ2-3 | TRBV2 | CASPDWTRRSTDTQYF
TRBJ2-1 | TRBV2 | CASRTTSGSLKVYNEQFF
TRBJ1-5 | TRBV12-3/TRBV12-4 | CATRQADQPQHF
TRBJ2-7 | TRBV11-2 | CASSLEHEGGGKNEQYF
TRBJ1-6 | TRBV5-8 | CASSAGTGRNSPLHF
TRBJ1-1 | TRBV19 | CASSVTGNAFF
TRBJ1-2 | TRBV2 | CASSVQGGGGGYTF
TRBJ1-5 | TRBV19 | CASRDSPTQPQHF
TRBJ2-7 | TRBV20-1 | CSAREDSYEQYF
TRBJ2-3 | TRBV29-1 | CSVEGGPGITDTQYF
NA | TRBV7-2 | CASSLSGGQETQYF
TRBJ2-2 | TRBV15 | CATRPGTGTGELFF
TRBJ2-5 | TRBV18 | CASSPVLAGGGTQTQYF
TRBJ2-7 | TRBV7-2 | CASSSRQGALYYEQYF
TRBJ2-5 | TRBV11-2 | CASSYQRTSGRGRETQYF
TRBJ1-5 | TRBV2 | CASSEAFRGAQPQHF
TRBJ1-5 | TRBV2 | CASGTENNQPQHF
TRBJ1-1 | TRBV24-1 | CATSDPGTKTTEAFF
TRBJ2-3 | TRBV20-1 | CSARSLGGFGYTDTQYF
TRBJ2-1 | TRBV20-1 | CSARDEADNEQFF
TRBJ1-1 | TRBV7-3 | CASPRNTEAFF
TRBJ2-3 | TRBV5-5 | CASSLAVRAWDTQYF
TRBJ1-1 | TRBV2 | CASSDQANTGAFF
TRBJ2-1 | TRBV9 | CASSVGLAGGDNEQFF
TRBJ1-2 | TRBV20-1 | CSARGRYGYTF
TRBJ2-7 | TRBV7-3 | CASSLVGGATVAYEQYF
TRBJ1-2 | TRBV25-1 | CARARTGNYGYTF
TRBJ1-5 | TRBV19 | CASTGTGGYQPQHF
TRBJ2-5 | TRBV20-1 | CSASSGETQYF
TRBJ1-5 | TRBV7-2 | CASSFQVSDQPQHF